The 22 T cell receptor beta chains below all came from one sample that was sequenced in a study of CXCR3-negative and CXCR3-positive naive CD8 T cells. Overall study findings and caveats: Researchers report that CXCR3-positive naive cells carry more hydrophobic TRB CDR3s than CXCR3-negative naive cells.

What these receptors recognize is not known. Libraries of TRB cDNA were made by 5' RACE and carried UMIs. TCRdb re-called the 5' RACE reads, yielding one record per CDR3 amino acid sequence without DNA. The sample table includes about 98,000 distinct CDR3 sequences. The specimen sequenced was naive CXCR3+ CD8+ T cells from blood. The subset: CD45RO-CCR7+CD27+CD95- naive CD8+ T cells expressing CXCR3 (TNR3+). Source of these receptors: a human donor in good health. Some clones in this sample may be carry-over from other donors' samples.

This chain links TRBV12-3 or TRBV12-4 with TRBJ2-3; TCRdb reports TRBD1, a call that lacks DNA to check it against. The length of the CDR3 is 17 residues. The CDR3 sequence is CASSLALGQRVTDTQYF.

The V gene is TRBV28, the J gene TRBJ1-1; the D call from TCRdb, TRBD1, cannot be confirmed without DNA. CDR3 length: 14 residues. Per germline, CDR1 MDHEN and CDR2 SYDVKM. The CDR3 loop reads CASRPLRDNTEAFF.

This chain connects TRBV13 to TRBJ1-2. CDR1 PRHDT and CDR2 FYEKMQ come from the germline V gene (reference sequence). The CDR3 runs 13 residues. CDR3 in amino acids: CASSLGDDYGYTF.

J is TRBJ2-1 and V is TRBV20-1; TCRdb proposes TRBD2, but this gene call is untestable without DNA. Germline V gene sequence: CDR1 DFQATT, CDR2 SNEGSKA (reference sequence). This CDR3 has 17 residues. This CDR3 reads CSASIGLPHEGYNEQFF.

The rearrangement joins TRBV23-1 to TRBJ2-1; TCRdb outputs TRBD2, but without DNA this stays unchecked. TRBV23-1 is sorted into the ORF group, with uncertain function. This CDR3 spans 18 amino acids. CDR3 sequence: CASSHYVVGGPLEVEQFF.

The rearrangement uses TRBV2 and TRBJ2-4. Per the germline V gene, CDR1 is SNHLY and CDR2 is FYNNEI. The CDR3 length is 12 residues. The CDR3 loop reads CASRGPKNIQYF.

V gene TRBV7-7 combines with J gene TRBJ1-2. This CDR3 spans 18 amino acids. The V gene's germline CDR1 is SSHAT and CDR2 FNYEAQ (reference sequence). CDR3 region: CASSLNGFLSERSRGYTF.

The chain carries TRBV28 and TRBJ2-7; the TRBD1 assignment by TCRdb is unverifiable without DNA. The CDR3 consists of 12 residues. Germline V gene data show CDR1 as MDHEN and CDR2 as SYDVKM. The CDR3 protein is CASSSGQGEQYF.

CDR3 amino acids: CASSPGQGRATEAFF. The chain has TRBV5-1 and TRBJ1-1; TCRdb selects TRBD1, and the lack of DNA leaves this call unchecked. Per germline, CDR1 SGHRS and CDR2 YFSETQ. The CDR3 totals 15 residues.

The chain employs TRBV7-9 and TRBJ2-1; TCRdb proposes TRBD2, but this gene call is untestable without DNA. CDR1 is SEHNR and CDR2 is FQNEAQ in the germline V gene (reference sequence). The CDR3 consists of 15 residues. CDR3 residues: CASSTLAGGPFEQFF.

The chain uses TRBV2 and TRBJ1-5; lacking DNA, the TRBD1 call made by TCRdb goes unchecked. Germline V gives CDR1 SNHLY, CDR2 FYNNEI. CDR3 length equals 13 residues. This chain's CDR3 is CASSETRGQPQHF. Full variable domain (remainder filled in from reference TRBV2 and TRBJ1-5): EPEVTQTPSHQVTQMGQEVILRCVPISNHLYFYWYRQILGQKVEFLVSFYNNEISEKSEIFDDQFSVERPDGSNFTLKIRSTKLEDSAMYFCASSETRGQPQHFGDGTRLSIL.

CDR3 loop: CSVVSTSGRPGELFF. This chain links TRBV29-1 with TRBJ2-2; TCRdb designates TRBD2, a call that cannot be tested without DNA. The CDR3 spans 15 residues. Germline CDR1 SQVTM, CDR2 ANQGSEA.

The rearrangement uses TRBV5-5 and TRBJ2-1; the TCRdb call, TRBD1, lacks DNA for checking. The CDR3 is 15 amino acids. Germline values: CDR1 SGHKS, CDR2 YYEKEE (reference sequence). The chain's CDR3 is CASSLIEGGVNEQFF.

The chain uses TRBV4-1 and TRBJ1-6. CDR3 length equals 15 residues. Germline V gives CDR1 MGHRA, CDR2 YSYEKL. CDR3 residues: CASSQDGDSNSPLHF.

V usage is TRBV24-1 and J usage is TRBJ2-3; TCRdb selects TRBD1, and the lack of DNA leaves this call unchecked. CDR1 is KGHDR and CDR2 is SFDVKD in the germline V gene. The CDR3 contains 16 residues. Here the CDR3 reads CATSEGQGDDTDTQYF.

The chain carries TRBV11-2 and TRBJ2-7; TCRdb selects TRBD2, and the lack of DNA leaves this call unchecked. The CDR3 is 18 residues long. Germline V gene data show CDR1 as SGHAT and CDR2 as FQNNGV. The CDR3 sequence: CASSLDTTSGGGLGEQYF.

The chain uses TRBV6-6 and TRBJ2-1; TCRdb indicates TRBD1, and absent DNA this call remains unverified. The CDR3 has 17 amino acids. Germline lookup yields CDR1 MNHNY and CDR2 SVGAGI (reference sequence). The CDR3 loop is CASSQGAPGQRYNEQFF.

The chain combines TRBV5-5 with TRBJ2-1; TCRdb's D call of TRBD1 is untestable without DNA. Germline loops: CDR1 SGHKS, CDR2 YYEKEE (reference sequence). The length of the CDR3 is 16 residues. The CDR3 loop reads CASSPWWGGSDNEQFF. The whole variable domain, remainder taken from reference TRBV5-5 and TRBJ2-1, is DAGVTQSPTHLIKTRGQQVTLRCSPISGHKSVSWYQQVLGQGPQFIFQYYEKEERGRGNFPDRFSARQFPNYSSELNVNALLLGDSALYLCASSPWWGGSDNEQFFGPGTRLTVL.

The chain couples TRBV7-2 to TRBJ2-7; TCRdb's assignment of TRBD1 cannot be checked, as there is no DNA. The germline V gene has CDR1 SGHTA and CDR2 FQGNSA. The CDR3 runs to 13 residues. The CDR3 here is CASSQGTTYEQYF.

V is TRBV6-2 or TRBV6-3 and J is TRBJ2-7. CDR3 length: 11 amino acids. In germline, CDR1 is MNHEY, CDR2 SVGEGT. The CDR3 here is CASSRTYEQYF.

This chain links TRBV11-2 with TRBJ2-3; no DNA is available, so the TRBD1 call from TCRdb remains unchecked. The germline V gene has CDR1 SGHAT and CDR2 FQNNGV. The CDR3 covers 15 residues. CDR3 sequence: CASRQAGAWGDTQYF.

The chain recombines TRBV7-9 with TRBJ2-5. The germline V gene has CDR1 SEHNR and CDR2 FQNEAQ (reference sequence). The CDR3 extends over 15 amino acids. This CDR3 is CASSLATLYQETQYF.